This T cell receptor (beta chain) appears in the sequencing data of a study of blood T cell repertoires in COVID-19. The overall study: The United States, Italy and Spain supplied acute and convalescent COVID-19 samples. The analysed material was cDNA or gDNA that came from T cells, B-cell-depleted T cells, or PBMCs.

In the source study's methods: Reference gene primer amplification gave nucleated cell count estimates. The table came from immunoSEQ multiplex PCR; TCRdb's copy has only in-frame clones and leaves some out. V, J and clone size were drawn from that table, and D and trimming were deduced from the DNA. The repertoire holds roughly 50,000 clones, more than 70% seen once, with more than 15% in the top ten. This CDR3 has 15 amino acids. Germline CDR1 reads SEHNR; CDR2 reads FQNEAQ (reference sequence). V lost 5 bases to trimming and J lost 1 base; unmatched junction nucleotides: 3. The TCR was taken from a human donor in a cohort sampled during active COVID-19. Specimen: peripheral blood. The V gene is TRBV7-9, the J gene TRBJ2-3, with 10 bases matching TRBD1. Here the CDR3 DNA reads TGTGCCAGCAGCCCAGGACAGGGGGGCACAGATACGCAGTATTTT. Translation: CASSPGQGGTDTQYF.